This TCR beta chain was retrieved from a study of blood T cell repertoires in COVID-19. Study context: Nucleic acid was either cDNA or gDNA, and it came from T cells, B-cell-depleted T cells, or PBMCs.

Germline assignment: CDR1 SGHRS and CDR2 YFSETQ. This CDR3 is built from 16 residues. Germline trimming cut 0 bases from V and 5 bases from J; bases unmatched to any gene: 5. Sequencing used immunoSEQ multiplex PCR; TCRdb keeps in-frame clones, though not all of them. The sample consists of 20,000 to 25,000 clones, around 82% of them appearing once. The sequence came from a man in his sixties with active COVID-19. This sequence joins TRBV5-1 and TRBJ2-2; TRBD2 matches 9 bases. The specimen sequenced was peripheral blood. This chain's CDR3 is CASSLERLAGTGELFF. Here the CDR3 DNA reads TGCGCCAGCAGCTTGGAGCGCCTAGCGGGAACCGGGGAGCTGTTTTTT.